What follows are 3 T cell receptor beta chains derived from one specimen sequenced in a study of shared clonotypes between healthy human individuals. TCRdb's table, derived via immunoSEQ multiplex PCR, lists solely in-frame clones and lacks some. The sample consists of hundreds of thousands of clones, around 73% of them appearing once. The sequenced material came from memory CD4+ T cells sorted from blood. The sample's subset: CD45RA-negative fraction. These receptor sequences come from a woman aged 25 to 39 in good health.

The chain combines TRBV28 with TRBJ2-3; 7 bases are a match to TRBD1. The ends lost 4 bases at V and 1 base at J; junction bases unmatched: 5. The germline gives CDR1 MDHEN, CDR2 SYDVKM. The CDR3 has 15 residues. Here the CDR3 reads CASSYGDRGTDTQYF. The CDR3, as DNA: TGTGCCAGCAGTTACGGGGACAGAGGCACAGATACGCAGTATTTT.

This chain connects TRBV25-1 to TRBJ2-7, with 7 positions matching TRBD1. J lost 2 bases, V lost 3 bases, and 10 bases had no gene match. Germline lookup yields CDR1 MGHDK and CDR2 SYGVNS. This CDR3 comprises 16 residues. The CDR3 coding sequence is TGTGCCAGCAGTGATCCCAGGACAGGAGGTACCTACGAGCAGTACTTC. It is translated as CASSDPRTGGTYEQYF.

The chain carries TRBV28 and TRBJ2-5, with a weak D call TRBD2 (6 bases). The germline V and J ends were trimmed by 6 bases and 3 bases, with 11 bases remaining between them. The CDR3 has 13 residues. The V gene's germline CDR1 is MDHEN and CDR2 SYDVKM. The CDR3 DNA follows: TGTGCCAGCAGACGGGGGATCGAAGAGACCCAGTACTTC. Translating it yields CASRRGIEETQYF.